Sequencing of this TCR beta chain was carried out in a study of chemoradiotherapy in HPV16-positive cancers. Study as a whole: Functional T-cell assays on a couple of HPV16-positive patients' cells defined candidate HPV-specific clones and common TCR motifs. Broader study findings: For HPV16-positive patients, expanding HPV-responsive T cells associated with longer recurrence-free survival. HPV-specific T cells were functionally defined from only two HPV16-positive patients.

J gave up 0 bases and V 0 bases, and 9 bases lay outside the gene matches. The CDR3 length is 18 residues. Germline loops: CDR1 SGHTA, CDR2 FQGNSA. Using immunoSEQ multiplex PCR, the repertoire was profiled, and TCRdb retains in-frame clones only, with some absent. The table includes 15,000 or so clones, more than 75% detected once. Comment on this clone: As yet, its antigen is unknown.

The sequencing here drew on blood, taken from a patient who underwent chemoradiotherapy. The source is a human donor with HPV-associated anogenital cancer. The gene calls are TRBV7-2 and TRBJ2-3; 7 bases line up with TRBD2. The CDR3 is CASSLARASGTSTDTQYF. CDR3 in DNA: TGTGCCAGCAGCTTAGCGCGGGCTAGCGGAACTAGCACAGATACGCAGTATTTT.